This TCR beta chain was sequenced in a study of blood T cell repertoires in COVID-19 (dated by TCRdb to 2020 to 2021). In the study overall: The collaborator samples originated in the United States, Italy and Spain and spanned the acute and convalescent phases of COVID-19. The repertoires were released in a freely available public database meant as a resource for research on the immune response to SARS-CoV-2. Samples were obtained from the ongoing ImmuneRACE study (first 160 participants) and from 950 to 1,500 subjects provided by 6 global collaborators. The material from the prospective study consisted of cDNA or gDNA derived from T cells, B-cell-depleted T cells, or PBMCs. Nearly every sample came with metadata listing a de-identified subject ID, COVID-19 status, age in years and sex. Deeply sampled blood TCRbeta repertoires from subjects exposed to, actively infected with, or recovered from COVID-19 were included in the dataset. Where available, HLA class I and class II types were taken from metadata supplied by the sample provider and were not determined by assay-based typing.

TCRbeta CDR3 regions were amplified from genomic DNA by means of the immunoSEQ Assay, a bias-controlled multiplex PCR. On the study's bioinformatics: Nucleated cell counts per sample were estimated from amplification of reference gene primers within the assay. To quantify the absolute abundance of each unique TCRbeta CDR3 rearrangement, sequence reads were collapsed and filtered. For each sample, productive Simpson clonality was calculated as the square root of Simpson's diversity index across productive rearrangements. Drawn from immuneACCESS, this table holds only the in-frame rearrangements with V and J called that TCRdb kept. Clones are partly lost; checked studies trace under half to an unresolved V gene and leave the rest unexplained. V, J and clone size are those of that table, while D and trimming were read from the DNA. In this sample the table shows around 140,000 clones, about 80% of which occur a single time. The ten largest clones capture approximately 3.4% of the sample.

V was cut back by 3 bases and J by 2 bases, leaving a gap of 8 bases between them. CDR1 MNHEY and CDR2 SMNVEV were looked up in the germline V gene (reference sequence). Measured from the cysteine to the phenylalanine, the CDR3 is 13 residues long. Only CDR3 DNA is held: 39 bases, read in frame from base 1. About this clone itself: There is no known antigen for this receptor. Nothing much larger sits one base from this clone, and base qualities are not available.

General study outcomes and caveats: The quantity of clinical and demographic metadata differed by source and by participant and was supplied without curation.

Another Seattle source contributed samples from volunteer blood donors who had recovered from COVID-19. Whole blood was collected in K2EDTA tubes by collaborating institutions according to the institutions' own protocols. For TCRbeta analysis, collaborator samples were shipped as frozen whole blood, as isolated PBMCs, or as DNA extracted from either sample type. This receptor chain uses TRBV27 and TRBJ2-7; D gene: possibly TRBD2, on 5 matching bases. The clonotype originates from a man between 65 and 80 years old who had recovered from COVID-19. Material: peripheral blood. The nucleotides read TGTGCCAGCAGTTTCGACGGGGCCTACGAGCAGTACTTC. Its protein reads: CASSFDGAYEQYF.